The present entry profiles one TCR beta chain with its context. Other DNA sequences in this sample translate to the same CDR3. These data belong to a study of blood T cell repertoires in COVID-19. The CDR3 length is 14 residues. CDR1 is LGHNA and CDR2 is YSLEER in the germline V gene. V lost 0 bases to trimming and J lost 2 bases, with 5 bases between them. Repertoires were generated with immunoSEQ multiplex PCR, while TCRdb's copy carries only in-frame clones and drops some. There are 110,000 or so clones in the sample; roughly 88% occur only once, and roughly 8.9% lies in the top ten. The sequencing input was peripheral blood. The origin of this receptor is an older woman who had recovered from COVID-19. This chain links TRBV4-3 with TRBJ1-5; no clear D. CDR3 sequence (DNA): TGCGCCAGCAGCCAAGAAACGGGCAATCAGCCCCAGCATTTT. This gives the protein CASSQETGNQPQHF.